This TCR beta chain was sequenced for a study of cytomegalovirus exposure and HLA in healthy donors. CDR1 LNHDA and CDR2 SQIVND come from the germline V gene (reference sequence). The CDR3 runs to 15 residues. V was clipped by 1 base and J by 6 bases; unmatched bases: 9. The PCR was carried out with 60 Vbeta primers and 13 Jbeta primers. Here immunoSEQ multiplex PCR was the method, and the copy in TCRdb shows in-frame clones only, minus some. This table holds about 200,000 clones, roughly 68% found once. Specimen: PBMCs. The clonotype originates from a woman in her thirties in good health and CMV-seronegative. The chain employs TRBV19 and TRBJ2-7, with 7 positions matching TRBD2. The CDR3 sequence is CASSIVGGTSAEQYF. The CDR3 DNA is TGTGCCAGTAGTATAGTCGGGGGGACCTCGGCCGAGCAGTACTTC.